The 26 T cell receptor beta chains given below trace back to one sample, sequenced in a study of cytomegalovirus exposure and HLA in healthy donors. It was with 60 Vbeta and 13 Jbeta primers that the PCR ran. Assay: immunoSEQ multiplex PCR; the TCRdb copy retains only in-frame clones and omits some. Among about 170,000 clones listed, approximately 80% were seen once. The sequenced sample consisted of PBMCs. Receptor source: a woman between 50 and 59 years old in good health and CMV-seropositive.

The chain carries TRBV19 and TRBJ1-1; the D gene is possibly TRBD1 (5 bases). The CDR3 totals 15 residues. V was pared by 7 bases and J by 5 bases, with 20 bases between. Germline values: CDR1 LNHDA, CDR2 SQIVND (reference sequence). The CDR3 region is CASMGGWGVMTEAFF. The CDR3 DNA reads TGTGCCAGTATGGGCGGGTGGGGGGTTATGACTGAAGCTTTCTTT.

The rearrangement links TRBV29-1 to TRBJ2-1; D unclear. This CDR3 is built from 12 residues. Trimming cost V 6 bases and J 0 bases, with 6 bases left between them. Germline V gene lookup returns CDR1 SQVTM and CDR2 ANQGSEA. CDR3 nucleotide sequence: TGCAGCGTCGGTAGCTCCTACAATGAGCAGTTCTTC. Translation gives CSVGSSYNEQFF.

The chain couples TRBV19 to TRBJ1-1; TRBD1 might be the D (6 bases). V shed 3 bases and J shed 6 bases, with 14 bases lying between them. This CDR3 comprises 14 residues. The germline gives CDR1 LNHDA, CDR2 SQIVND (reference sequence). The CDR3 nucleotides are TGTGCCAGTAGTATCGGTAGCAGGGGAGCTGAAGCTTTCTTT. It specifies CASSIGSRGAEAFF.

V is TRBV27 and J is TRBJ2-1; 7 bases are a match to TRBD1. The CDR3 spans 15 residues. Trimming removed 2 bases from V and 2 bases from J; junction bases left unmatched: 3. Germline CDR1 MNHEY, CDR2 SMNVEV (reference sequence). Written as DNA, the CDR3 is TGTGCCAGCAGTTTAAGACAGGGTACCTACAATGAGCAGTTCTTC. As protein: CASSLRQGTYNEQFF.

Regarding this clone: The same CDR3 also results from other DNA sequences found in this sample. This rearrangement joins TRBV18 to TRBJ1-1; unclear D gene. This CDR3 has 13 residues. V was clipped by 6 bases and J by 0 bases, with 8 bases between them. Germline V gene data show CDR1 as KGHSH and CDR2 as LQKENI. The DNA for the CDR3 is TGTGCCAGCTCGCCCGACATGAACACTGAAGCTTTCTTT. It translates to CASSPDMNTEAFF.

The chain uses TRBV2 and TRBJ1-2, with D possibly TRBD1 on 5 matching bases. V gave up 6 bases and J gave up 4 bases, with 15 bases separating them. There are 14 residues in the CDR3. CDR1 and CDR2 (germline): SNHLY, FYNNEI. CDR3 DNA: TGTGCCAGCAGCTGGATGGAGGGGACCTATGGCTACACCTTC. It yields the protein CASSWMEGTYGYTF.

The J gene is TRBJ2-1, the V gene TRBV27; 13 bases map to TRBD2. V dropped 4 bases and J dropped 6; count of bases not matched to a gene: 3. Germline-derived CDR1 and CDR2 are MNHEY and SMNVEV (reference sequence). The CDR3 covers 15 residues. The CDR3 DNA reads TGTGCCAGCAGTTGGGGGACTAGCGGGATCAATGAGCAGTTCTTC. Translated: CASSWGTSGINEQFF.

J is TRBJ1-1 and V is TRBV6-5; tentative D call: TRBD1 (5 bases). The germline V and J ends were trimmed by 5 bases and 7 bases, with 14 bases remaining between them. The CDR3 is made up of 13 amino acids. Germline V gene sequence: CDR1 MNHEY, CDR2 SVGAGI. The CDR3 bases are TGTGCCAGCAGTCCCCAGGGCTTCGGTGAAGCTTTCTTT. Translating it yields CASSPQGFGEAFF.

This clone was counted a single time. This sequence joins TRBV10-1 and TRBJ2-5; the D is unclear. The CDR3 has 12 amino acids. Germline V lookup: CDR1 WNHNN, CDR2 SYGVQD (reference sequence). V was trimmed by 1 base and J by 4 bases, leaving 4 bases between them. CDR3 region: CASSEWRETQYF. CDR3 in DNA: TGCGCCAGCAGTGAGTGGAGAGAGACCCAGTACTTC.

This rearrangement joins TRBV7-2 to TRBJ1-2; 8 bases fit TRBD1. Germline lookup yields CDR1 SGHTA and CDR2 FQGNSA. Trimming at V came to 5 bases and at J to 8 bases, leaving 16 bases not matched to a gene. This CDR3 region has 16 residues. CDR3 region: CASSPPDRAVMNGYTF. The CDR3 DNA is TGTGCCAGCAGCCCCCCGGACAGGGCGGTAATGAACGGCTACACCTTC.

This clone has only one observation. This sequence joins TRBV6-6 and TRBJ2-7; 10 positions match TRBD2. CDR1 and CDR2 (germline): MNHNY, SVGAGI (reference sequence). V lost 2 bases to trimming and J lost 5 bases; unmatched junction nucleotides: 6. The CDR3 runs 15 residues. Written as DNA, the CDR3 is TGTGCCAGCAGTTACCGCGCTAGCGGGGGCCACGAGCAGTACTTC. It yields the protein CASSYRASGGHEQYF.

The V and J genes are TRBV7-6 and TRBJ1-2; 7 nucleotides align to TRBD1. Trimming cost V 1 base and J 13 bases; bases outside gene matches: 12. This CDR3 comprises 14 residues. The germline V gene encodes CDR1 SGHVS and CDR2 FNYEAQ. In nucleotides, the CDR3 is TGTGCCAGCAGCTTAGAATCGTCAGGGGGATTTGCCACCTTC. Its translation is CASSLESSGGFATF.

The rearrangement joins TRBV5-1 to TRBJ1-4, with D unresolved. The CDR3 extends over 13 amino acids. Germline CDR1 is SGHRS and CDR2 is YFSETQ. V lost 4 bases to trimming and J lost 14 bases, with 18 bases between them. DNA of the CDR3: TGCGCCAGCAGCCCGGCGGGTCCGATAGGGCTGTTTTTT. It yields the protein CASSPAGPIGLFF.

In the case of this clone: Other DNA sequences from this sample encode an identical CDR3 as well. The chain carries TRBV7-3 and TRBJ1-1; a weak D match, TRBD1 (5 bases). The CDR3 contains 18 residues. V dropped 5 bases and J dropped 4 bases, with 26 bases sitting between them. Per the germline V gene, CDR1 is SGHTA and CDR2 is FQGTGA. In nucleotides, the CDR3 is TGTGCCAGCAGCCCCCTCGGGGGACCCTTAGCGAAACTCACTGAAGCTTTCTTT. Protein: CASSPLGGPLAKLTEAFF.

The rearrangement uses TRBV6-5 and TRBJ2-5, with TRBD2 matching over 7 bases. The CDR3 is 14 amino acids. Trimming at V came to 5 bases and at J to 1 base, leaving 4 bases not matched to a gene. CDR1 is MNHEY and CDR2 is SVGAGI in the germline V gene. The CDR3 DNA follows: TGTGCCAGCAGTCAACTAGCGTCCCAAGAGACCCAGTACTTC. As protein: CASSQLASQETQYF.

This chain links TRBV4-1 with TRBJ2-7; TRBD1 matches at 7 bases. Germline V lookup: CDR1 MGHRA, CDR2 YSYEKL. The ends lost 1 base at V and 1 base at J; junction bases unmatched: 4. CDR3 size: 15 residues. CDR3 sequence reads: CASSQAQTGSYEQYF. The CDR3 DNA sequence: TGCGCCAGCAGCCAAGCCCAGACAGGGTCCTACGAGCAGTACTTC.

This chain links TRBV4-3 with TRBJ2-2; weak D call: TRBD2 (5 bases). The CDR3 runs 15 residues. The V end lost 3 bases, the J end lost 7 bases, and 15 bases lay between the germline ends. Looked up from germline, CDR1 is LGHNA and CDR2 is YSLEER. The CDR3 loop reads CASSHLTDSLGELFF. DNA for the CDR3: TGCGCCAGCAGCCATCTCACGGACTCTCTCGGGGAGCTGTTTTTT.

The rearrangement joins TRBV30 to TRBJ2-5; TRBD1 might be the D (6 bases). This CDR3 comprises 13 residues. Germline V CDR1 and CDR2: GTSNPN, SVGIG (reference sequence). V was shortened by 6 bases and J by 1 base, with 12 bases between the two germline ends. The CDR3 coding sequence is TGTGCCTGTACCCAGGGGTCCCAAGAGACCCAGTACTTC. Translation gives CACTQGSQETQYF.

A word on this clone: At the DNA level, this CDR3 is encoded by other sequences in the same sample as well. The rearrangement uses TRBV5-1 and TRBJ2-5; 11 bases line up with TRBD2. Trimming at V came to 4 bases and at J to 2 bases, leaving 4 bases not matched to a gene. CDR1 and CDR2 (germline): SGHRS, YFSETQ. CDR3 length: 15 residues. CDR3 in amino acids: CASSPVAGGQETQYF. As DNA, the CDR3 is TGCGCCAGCAGCCCTGTAGCGGGGGGGCAAGAGACCCAGTACTTC.

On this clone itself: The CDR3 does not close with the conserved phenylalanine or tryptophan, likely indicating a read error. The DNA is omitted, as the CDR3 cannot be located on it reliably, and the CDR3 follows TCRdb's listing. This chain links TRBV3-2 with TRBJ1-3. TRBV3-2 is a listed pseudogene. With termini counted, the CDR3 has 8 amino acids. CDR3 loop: CASSLTKR.

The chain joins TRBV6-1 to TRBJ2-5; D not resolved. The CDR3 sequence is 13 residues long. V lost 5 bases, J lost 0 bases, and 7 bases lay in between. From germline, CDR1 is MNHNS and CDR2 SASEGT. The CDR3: CASSFRDQETQYF. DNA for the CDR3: TGTGCCAGCAGTTTCCGGGACCAAGAGACCCAGTACTTC.

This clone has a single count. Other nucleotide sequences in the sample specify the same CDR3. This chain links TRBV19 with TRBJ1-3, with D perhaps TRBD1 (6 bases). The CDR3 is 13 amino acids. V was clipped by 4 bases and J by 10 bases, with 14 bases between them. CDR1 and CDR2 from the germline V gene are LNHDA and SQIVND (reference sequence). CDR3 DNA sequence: TGTGCCAGTAGTAAGGGAGAAACAGGGACCATATATTTT. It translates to CASSKGETGTIYF.

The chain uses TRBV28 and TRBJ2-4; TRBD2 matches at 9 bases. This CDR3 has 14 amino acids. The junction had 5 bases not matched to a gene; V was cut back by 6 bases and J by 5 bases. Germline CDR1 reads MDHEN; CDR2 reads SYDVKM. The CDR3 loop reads CASRNSGSQNIQYF. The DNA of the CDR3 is TGTGCCAGCAGAAATAGCGGGAGTCAAAACATTCAGTACTTC.

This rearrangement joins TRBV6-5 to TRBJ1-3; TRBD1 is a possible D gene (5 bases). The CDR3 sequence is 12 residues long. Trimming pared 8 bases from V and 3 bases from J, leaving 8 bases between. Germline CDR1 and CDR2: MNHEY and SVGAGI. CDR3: CASRGNGNTIYF. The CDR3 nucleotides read TGTGCCAGCCGGGGGAATGGAAACACCATATATTTT.

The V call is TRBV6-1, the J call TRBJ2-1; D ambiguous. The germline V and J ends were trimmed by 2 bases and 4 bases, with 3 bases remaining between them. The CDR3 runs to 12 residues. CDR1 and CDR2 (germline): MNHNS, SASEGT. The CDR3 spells CASSEQYNEQFF. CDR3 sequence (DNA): TGTGCCAGCAGTGAACAGTACAATGAGCAGTTCTTC.

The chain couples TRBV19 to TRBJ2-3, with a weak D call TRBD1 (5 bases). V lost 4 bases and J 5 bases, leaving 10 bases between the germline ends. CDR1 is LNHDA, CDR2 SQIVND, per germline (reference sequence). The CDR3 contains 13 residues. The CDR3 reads CASSRSGQDTQYF. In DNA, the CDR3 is TGTGCCAGTAGTAGATCAGGGCAAGATACGCAGTATTTT.